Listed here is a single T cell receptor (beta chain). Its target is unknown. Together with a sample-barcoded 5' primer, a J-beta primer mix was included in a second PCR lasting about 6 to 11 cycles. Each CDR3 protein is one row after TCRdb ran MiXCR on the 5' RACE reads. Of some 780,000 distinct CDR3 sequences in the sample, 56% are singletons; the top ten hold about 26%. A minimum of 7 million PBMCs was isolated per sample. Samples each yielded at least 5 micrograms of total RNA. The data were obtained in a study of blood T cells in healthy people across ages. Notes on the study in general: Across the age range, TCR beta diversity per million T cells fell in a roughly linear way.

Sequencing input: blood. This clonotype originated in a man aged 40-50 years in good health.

The CDR3 is CATNARGANVLTF. The DNA for the CDR3 is TGTGCCACCAACGCCCGGGGGGCCAACGTCCTGACTTTC. The chain is built from TRBV13 and TRBJ2-6; D is ambiguous. The germline V and J ends were trimmed by 10 bases and 4 bases, with 11 bases remaining between them. CDR1 and CDR2 (germline): PRHDT, FYEKMQ (reference sequence). This CDR3 has 13 amino acids.